A single T cell receptor beta chain is shown here with its context. Repertoires were generated with immunoSEQ multiplex PCR, while TCRdb's copy carries only in-frame clones and drops some. The sample consists of 40,000 to 45,000 clones, 80% to 95% of them appearing once. The data originate from a study of T cell changes during pregnancy in multiple sclerosis. This CDR3 comprises 15 residues. The germline CDR1 and CDR2 sequences are SGHTA and FQGTGA. Trimming cost V 1 base and J 0 bases, with 8 bases left between them. The V and J genes are TRBV7-3 and TRBJ2-3; maybe TRBD2 (6 bases). This specimen consisted of CD4+ T cells from peripheral blood mononuclear cells, obtained before pregnancy. The source of this sequence is a female donor with multiple sclerosis, enrolled in a pregnancy study. The CDR3 nucleotides are TGTGCCAGCAGCTTAATTGCGGGAAGCACAGATACGCAGTATTTT. This translates into CASSLIAGSTDTQYF.